This note documents a single TCR beta chain sequence. Its antigen is undetermined. CDR3 size: 15 residues. Germline lookup yields CDR1 KGHSH and CDR2 LQKENI. The data stem from a study of shared clonotypes between healthy human individuals. Study-wide results and limits: Blood was the only sampled material, and tissue repertoires likely differ. Clonotype sharing levels among donors were expected to vary with sequencing depth.

For unsorted samples, genomic DNA was extracted from 94 million or so PBMCs. Unsorted PBMC replicate PCRs drew on around 310 ng DNA, representing some 32,000 T cell genomes. TCRdb's table, derived via immunoSEQ multiplex PCR, lists solely in-frame clones and lacks some. The sample holds about 520,000 clones, almost 80% seen once. V and J are TRBV18 and TRBJ2-5; 11 positions match TRBD2. TRBJ2-7 matches the DNA end more closely, so the J call is doubtful. Sequencing used PBMCs. This receptor was obtained from a woman aged 40-49 years in good health. Some clones in this sample may be carry-over from other donors' samples. CDR3: CASSPGTSGSYEQYF. CDR3 bases: TGTGCCAGCTCACCCGGGACTAGCGGATCCTACGAGCAGTACTTC.